The next 10 T cell receptor beta chains were all read from a single sample in a study of spatial heterogeneity in lung cancer. TCRdb itself ran the 5' RACE reads through MiXCR, one entry per CDR3 protein. Found here are about 4,800 distinct CDR3 sequences, under 30% of them singletons; the top ten hold around 39%. Time point noted: sample taken at primary tumor resection. The sequenced material consisted of unsorted whole RNA from tumor, nontumor lung or frozen PBMC. The material was PBMCs, obtained at surgery. Receptor source: a male donor with early-stage non-small cell lung cancer.

In its sample, this clonotype is medium-sized (0.01 to 0.1%). CDR3 nucleotides: TGTGCCAGCAGCCCACGAGGGGGGTCCCGCACCTACGAGCAGTACTTC. This translates into CASSPRGGSRTYEQYF. The chain combines TRBV7-2 with TRBJ2-7; D tentatively fits TRBD1 or TRBD2 (6 bases each). Trimming removed 5 bases from V and 2 bases from J, with 19 bases in between. The CDR3 has 16 residues. CDR1 and CDR2 from the germline V gene are SGHTA and FQGNSA.

This clonotype was observed a handful of times. This rearrangement joins TRBV15 to TRBJ2-3; TRBD1 agrees at 8 bases. Germline V gives CDR1 LNHNV, CDR2 YYDKDF (reference sequence). There are 17 residues in the CDR3. V lost 0 bases to trimming and J lost 5 bases; unmatched junction nucleotides: 10. The CDR3, as DNA: TGTGCCACCAGCAGAGATGGTGGACAGGGTGCCTTAGATACGCAGTATTTT. This gives the protein CATSRDGGQGALDTQYF.

As to this clonotype: With a much larger clone just one base away, this may be a read error. The chain uses TRBV6-2 or TRBV6-3 and TRBJ2-7; 10 bases are shared with TRBD1. This CDR3 spans 14 amino acids. The germline gives CDR1 MNHEY, CDR2 SVGEGT. V shed 9 bases and J 1 base; nucleotides not matched to a gene: 6. CDR3: CARRPGQGSYEQYF. CDR3 in DNA: TGTGCCAGGCGACCGGGACAGGGGTCCTACGAGCAGTACTTC.

The chain joins TRBV30 to TRBJ1-1; 8 bases are shared with TRBD1. The length of the CDR3 is 15 residues. The V and J ends lost 1 base and 4 bases, in that order; junction bases with no gene match: 8. Germline values: CDR1 GTSNPN, CDR2 SVGIG (reference sequence). This CDR3 is CAWSGKQGVGTEAFF. In nucleotides, the CDR3 is TGTGCCTGGAGTGGTAAACAGGGGGTTGGCACTGAAGCTTTCTTT.

Ten or more counts support this clonotype. The chain couples TRBV29-1 to TRBJ1-5; 8 bases align to TRBD1. In germline, CDR1 is SQVTM, CDR2 ANQGSEA. V lost 4 bases to trimming and J lost 5 bases; unmatched junction nucleotides: 4. CDR3 size: 13 residues. The CDR3 sequence is CSVVTGVDQPQHF. The DNA of the CDR3 is TGCAGCGTTGTGACAGGGGTGGATCAGCCCCAGCATTTT.

This clonotype came up a few times. The junction does not match germline at one end; this may be a read error. The chain recombines TRBV2 with TRBJ2-3; TRBD2 matches at 7 bases. Looked up from germline, CDR1 is SNHLY and CDR2 is FYNNEI. This CDR3 comprises 12 residues. The CDR3: CASSDAGDAQYF. In DNA, the CDR3 is TGTGCCAGCAGTGATGCGGGAGATGCGCAGTATTTT.

This clonotype has a count of ten or more. The chain uses TRBV29-1 and TRBJ2-1; 7 bases are shared with TRBD1. CDR3 length equals 15 residues. Per germline, CDR1 SQVTM and CDR2 ANQGSEA. The J segment lost 0 bases and the V segment lost 4 bases, leaving 6 bases of the junction unmatched. CDR3 sequence reads: CSVGGRGSSYNEQFF. CDR3 coding DNA: TGCAGCGTTGGAGGCAGGGGGAGCTCCTACAATGAGCAGTTCTTC.

Within the sample, this clonotype is medium-sized. J is TRBJ2-7 and V is TRBV29-1, with TRBD1 matching over 7 bases. V trimming: 7 bases; J trimming: 6 bases; junction bases outside the gene matches: 9. From germline, CDR1 is SQVTM and CDR2 ANQGSEA. The CDR3 has 12 amino acids. Written as DNA, the CDR3 is TGCAGCGCTAACACTGGGACAGCCGAGCAGTACTTC. Residues: CSANTGTAEQYF.

This chain links TRBV7-2 with TRBJ2-1; TRBD2 aligns across 11 bases. J lost 3 bases, V lost 5 bases, and 3 bases had no gene match. CDR3 length: 15 residues. The germline CDR1 and CDR2 sequences are SGHTA and FQGNSA. This chain's CDR3 is CASSLGTSGYNEQFF. Here the CDR3 DNA reads TGTGCCAGCAGCCTGGGGACTAGCGGCTACAATGAGCAGTTCTTC.

The chain employs TRBV29-1 and TRBJ1-2; weak D call: TRBD1 (5 bases). This CDR3 has 15 amino acids. Per germline, CDR1 SQVTM and CDR2 ANQGSEA. V dropped 3 bases and J dropped 4 bases, with 18 bases sitting between them. The CDR3 here is CSVDTWDDLAYGYTF. CDR3 bases: TGCAGCGTTGATACCTGGGACGACTTAGCCTATGGCTACACCTTC.